This TCR beta chain was retrieved from a study of cytomegalovirus exposure and HLA in healthy donors. Study information: Most genotyped donors, over 70% of about 360, had Caucasian-associated genetic ancestry. Study outcomes and limitations: TCR beta V- and J-gene trimming was later associated with a missense DCLRE1C variant.

Primers: 60 Vbeta forward and 13 Jbeta reverse. TCRdb's copy holds only in-frame clones and misses some; the assay was immunoSEQ multiplex PCR. This sample has roughly 66,000 clones, with less than 70% found just once. Losses at the gene ends were 1 base for V and 6 bases for J; bases not matched to a gene: 5. CDR1 is MDHEN and CDR2 is SYDVKM in the germline V gene. This CDR3 region has 16 residues. In the case of this clone: Its matching antigen is unknown.

This sequence originates from a woman aged 45-65 years in good health and CMV-seronegative. The chain employs TRBV28 and TRBJ1-4; 10 bases are a match to TRBD1. The sample taken for sequencing was PBMCs. CDR3 protein: CASSLLGQGSDEKLFF. The CDR3 DNA reads TGTGCCAGCAGTTTATTGGGACAGGGGAGTGATGAAAAACTGTTTTTT.